The rows below give T cell receptor beta chains drawn from one sample of a study of T cells in Graves' hyperthyroidism and ophthalmopathy. TCRdb reprocessed the multiplex PCR reads with MiXCR, giving one entry per CDR3 protein. The data contain around 700,000 distinct CDR3 sequences, roughly a third of them seen just once; the ten biggest clones take up about a third. The material sequenced was blood. These receptors came from a woman aged 40-49 years with Graves' hyperthyroidism. CDR3s include the opening cysteine and the closing phenylalanine or tryptophan. The D gene is left open where the match is weak. Rows may omit the clone size; those that give it use once, few, many or a size class.

d_gene	abundance	v_gene	j_gene	CDR3nt	CDR3aa
.	.	TRBV14	TRBJ1-1	TGTGCCAGCAGCGTCGTGGGGGATCGAAGAGCTTTCTTT	CASSVVGDRRAFF
.	.	TRBV20-1	TRBJ1-5	TGCAGTGCTAGAAAACTGGGGGATAGCAATCAGCCCCAGCATTTT	CSARKLGDSNQPQHF
TRBD2	.	TRBV20-1	TRBJ2-3	TGCAGTGCTCGGAGCGGGAGCAAAGATACGCAGTATTTT	CSARSGSKDTQYF
.	.	TRBV6-2/TRBV6-3	TRBJ2-2	TGCGCCAGCAGCCCTCTCGCACGGGGGCCGCGCGGGGAGCTGTTTTTT	CASSPLARGPRGELFF
.	.	TRBV2	TRBJ1-2	TGTGCCAGCAGTGAAATTTGGTCAGGAACTGGCTACACCTTC	CASSEIWSGTGYTF
TRBD2	once	TRBV11-2	TRBJ2-7	TGTGCCAGCAGCTTATTAGCGGGGGCGGGAGAGCAGTACTTC	CASSLLAGAGEQYF
.	few	TRBV9	TRBJ2-2	TGTGCCAGCAGCCAAGAGGGAGTTTGGGCGAACACCGGGGAGCTGTTTTTT	CASSQEGVWANTGELFF
.	few	TRBV29-1	TRBJ2-7	TGCAGCGTTGGGACAGAGAGCTCCTACGAGCAGTACTTC	CSVGTESSYEQYF
TRBD1	many	TRBV2	TRBJ1-2	TGTGCCAGCAGTGATGGTCAGGGGGCGAATGGCTACACCTTC	CASSDGQGANGYTF
.	many	TRBV6-5	TRBJ1-5	TGTGCCAGCAGTTACGCTTTACAGAGAAATAATCAGCCCCAGCATTTT	CASSYALQRNNQPQHF
.	few	TRBV11-2	TRBJ1-1	TGTGCCTGGAGTGTACGGGGGTCGAACACTGAAGCTTTCTTT	CAWSVRGSNTEAFF
.	.	TRBV25-1	TRBJ1-4	TGTGCCAGCAGTTCGCCCCAGCCTTATGAAAAACTGTTTTTT	CASSSPQPYEKLFF
.	many	TRBV19	TRBJ1-5	TGTGCCAGTAGTCGTTCGGTCTATAGCAATCAGCCCCAGCATTTT	CASSRSVYSNQPQHF
TRBD1	many	TRBV10-3	TRBJ1-2	TGTGCCATCAGCGAGACAGGGGTCGGCTACACCTTC	CAISETGVGYTF
TRBD1	once	TRBV7-9	TRBJ1-6	TGTGCCAGCAGCTTAGTCTCGGGTCAGGGGGCGGATTTT	CASSLVSGQGADF
TRBD1	many	TRBV5-1	TRBJ1-5	TGCGCCAGCAGCTTGACGGGACAGATCAATCAGCCCCAGCATTTT	CASSLTGQINQPQHF
TRBD1	many	TRBV7-9	TRBJ1-4	TGTGCCAGCAGCTCGGGACAGGGATTAGGAAAACTGTTTTTT	CASSSGQGLGKLFF
.	few	TRBV20-1	TRBJ1-1	TGCAGTGCTAGTGACGTTCGGGCCGCGTCGAACACTGAAGCTTTCTTT	CSASDVRAASNTEAFF
.	many	TRBV15	TRBJ1-5	TGTGCCACCAGCAACCCTCAGATTAATCAGCCCCAGCATTTT	CATSNPQINQPQHF
.	.	TRBV7-9	TRBJ2-7	TGTGCCAGCAGCTTGAACGGGGCCGCTAGGCAGTACTTC	CASSLNGAARQYF